Following are 32 T cell receptor beta chains from one sample sequenced in a study of cytomegalovirus exposure and HLA in healthy donors. The primer mix had 60 Vbeta and 13 Jbeta primers. This table comes from immunoSEQ multiplex PCR, and its TCRdb copy is limited to in-frame clones, with some not included. In the table there are 150,000 to 200,000 clones, 10% to 15% of which are singletons. The sample was PBMCs. The receptors come from a middle-aged man in good health and CMV-seropositive.

This chain joins TRBV9 and TRBJ2-3, with D possibly TRBD1 on 5 matching bases. V dropped 0 bases and J dropped 3 bases, with 8 bases sitting between them. The germline CDR1 and CDR2 sequences are SGDLS and YYNGEE. This CDR3 contains 14 residues. DNA of the CDR3: TGTGCCAGCAGCGTAGGCAGGGTGACAGATACGCAGTATTTT. Its protein is CASSVGRVTDTQYF.

This rearrangement joins TRBV2 to TRBJ1-1; perhaps TRBD1 as D (6 bases). This CDR3 comprises 13 residues. CDR1 is SNHLY, CDR2 FYNNEI, per germline. Between the trimmed V and J ends, which lost 6 bases and 7 bases, there was a span of 15 bases. CDR3 region: CASRPDSVNEAFF. The DNA for the CDR3 is TGTGCCAGCAGACCGGACAGCGTAAATGAAGCTTTCTTT.

This clone was observed a few times. J is TRBJ1-4 and V is TRBV6-5, with TRBD1 matching 10 bases. Germline V gives CDR1 MNHEY, CDR2 SVGAGI. CDR3 length: 14 amino acids. With 6 bases clipped from V and 10 bases from J, the junction kept 8 bases outside the gene matches. The CDR3 bases are TGTGCCAGCAGGTCGGGACAGGGGCGCGCAAAACTGTTTTTT. Protein product: CASRSGQGRAKLFF.

This clone was seen more than once but under ten times. The V gene is TRBV4-1, the J gene TRBJ2-1; 8 bases match TRBD1. This CDR3 region has 17 residues. V lost 2 bases, J lost 8 bases, and 14 bases stayed unmatched. Germline CDR1 and CDR2: MGHRA and YSYEKL. CDR3 amino acids: CASSQRPGQGPTDEQFF. CDR3 nucleotide sequence: TGCGCCAGCAGCCAACGGCCCGGACAGGGTCCGACGGATGAGCAGTTCTTC.

The chain is built from TRBV9 and TRBJ2-3, with TRBD2 identical over 9 bases. CDR1 is SGDLS and CDR2 is YYNGEE in the germline V gene. V lost 2 bases, J lost 1 base, and 2 bases stayed unmatched. The CDR3 runs to 15 residues. CDR3 in amino acids: CASSVRLAGTDTQYF. The CDR3 DNA is TGTGCCAGCAGCGTGAGACTAGCGGGCACAGATACGCAGTATTTT.

The sample holds a few counts of this clone. The chain uses TRBV9 and TRBJ2-5; perhaps TRBD2 as D (7 bases). Trimming cost V 3 bases and J 5 bases, with 17 bases left between them. Looked up from germline, CDR1 is SGDLS and CDR2 is YYNGEE. The length of the CDR3 is 15 residues. CDR3 sequence (DNA): TGTGCCAGCAGCGAGGGAGGGGGGGGCGGTGAGACCCAGTACTTC. It specifies CASSEGGGGGETQYF.

This clone was observed a handful of times. The chain uses TRBV28 and TRBJ1-5, with D hard to call. The V gene's germline CDR1 is MDHEN and CDR2 SYDVKM. This CDR3 comprises 13 residues. The V end was cut by 2 bases, the J end by 2 bases, with 4 bases between. The CDR3 DNA sequence: TGTGCCAGCAGTTTAGTAGGCAATCAGCCCCAGCATTTT. Translating gives CASSLVGNQPQHF.

The chain combines TRBV6-6 with TRBJ2-7, with D possibly TRBD2 on 5 matching bases. Germline CDR1 and CDR2: MNHNY and SVGAGI (reference sequence). With 2 bases removed from V and 1 base from J, the gap between germline ends came to 12 bases. The CDR3 length is 15 residues. CDR3 sequence: CASSYDERISYEQYF. The DNA for the CDR3 is TGTGCCAGCAGTTACGATGAGCGGATTTCCTACGAGCAGTACTTC.

This clone was picked up a small number of times. The CDR3 sequence is CASSGQVVQPQHF. For the CDR3, the DNA is TGCGCCAGCAGTGGACAGGTTGTGCAGCCCCAGCATTTT. V gene TRBV10-2 combines with J gene TRBJ1-5; a possible D gene is TRBD1 (6 bases). This CDR3 spans 13 amino acids. The germline V and J ends were trimmed by 4 bases and 7 bases, with 11 bases remaining between them. Germline values: CDR1 WSHSY, CDR2 SAAADI.

The rearrangement links TRBV5-1 to TRBJ2-1; no clear D gene. In germline, CDR1 is SGHRS, CDR2 YFSETQ. V lost 7 bases and J 0 bases, leaving 17 bases between the germline ends. CDR3 length equals 16 residues. CDR3 nucleotides: TGCGCCAGCGTCCGAGAGGCCTCGAGCTCCTACAATGAGCAGTTCTTC. Residues: CASVREASSSYNEQFF.

There are a few counts of this clone. The V call is TRBV5-6, the J call TRBJ2-2, with 9 bases matching TRBD1. The germline gives CDR1 SGHDT, CDR2 YYEEEE. The V segment lost 5 bases and the J segment 5 bases; nucleotides outside the gene matches: 7. The CDR3 extends over 15 amino acids. DNA for the CDR3: TGTGCCAGCAGTCCGGACAGGGGTTGGACCGGGGAGCTGTTTTTT. Encoded protein: CASSPDRGWTGELFF.

The J gene is TRBJ1-1, the V gene TRBV9; D is perhaps TRBD1 (5 bases). From germline, CDR1 is SGDLS and CDR2 YYNGEE. This CDR3 region has 15 residues. Trimming took off 0 bases at V and 3 bases at J, with 12 bases between the two ends. CDR3 coding DNA: TGTGCCAGCAGCGTAGTTCCTACGGGGGACACTGAAGCTTTCTTT. Translated, it gives CASSVVPTGDTEAFF.

The rearrangement joins TRBV7-2 to TRBJ1-2; D is uncertain. Germline CDR1 reads SGHTA; CDR2 reads FQGNSA. The V and J ends lost 4 bases and 8 bases respectively, with 29 bases between them. This CDR3 region has 18 residues. The CDR3 nucleotides are TGTGCCAGCAGCTCCCGGCACGCGACAACCAAAGTTATCCGCGGCTACACCTTC. Its protein is CASSSRHATTKVIRGYTF. Looking up the rest from reference TRBV7-2 and TRBJ1-2 gives the full variable domain: GAGVSQSPSNKVTEKGKDVELRCDPISGHTALYWYRQSLGQGLEFLIYFQGNSAPDKSGLPSDRFSAERTGGSVSTLTIQRTQQEDSAVYLCASSSRHATTKVIRGYTFGSGTRLTVV.

The chain links TRBV5-4 to TRBJ1-2; D is unresolved. Germline V gene data show CDR1 as SGHNT and CDR2 as YYREEE (reference sequence). Trimming cost V 0 bases and J 6 bases, with 6 bases left between them. The CDR3 is 12 residues long. The CDR3 bases are TGTGCCAGCAGCTTGGCTACGGATGGCTACACCTTC. It codes for CASSLATDGYTF.

This clone was found a few times. The chain joins TRBV5-1 to TRBJ2-5; 8 positions agree with TRBD1. J gave up 5 bases and V 0 bases, and 6 bases lay outside the gene matches. CDR1 and CDR2 from the germline V gene are SGHRS and YFSETQ. The CDR3 is made up of 15 amino acids. The CDR3 nucleotides are TGCGCCAGCAGCTTGGGACAGGGGAATTTTGAGACCCAGTACTTC. Encoded protein: CASSLGQGNFETQYF.

This clone came up a few times. At the DNA level, this CDR3 is encoded by other sequences in the same sample as well. The chain carries TRBV5-6 and TRBJ1-2; 8 bases map to TRBD1. The CDR3 has 15 amino acids. CDR1 SGHDT and CDR2 YYEEEE come from the germline V gene. With V trimmed by 5 bases and J by 4 bases, 10 bases remained unmatched. CDR3 DNA sequence: TGTGCCAGCAGGGCCCAGGACAGGGAGGGCTATGGCTACACCTTC. Translation: CASRAQDREGYGYTF.

This clone has a handful of counts. The chain is built from TRBV30 and TRBJ2-3, with D possibly matching TRBD2 (6 bases). The germline V and J ends were trimmed by 4 bases and 1 base, with 12 bases remaining between them. The germline V gene has CDR1 GTSNPN and CDR2 SVGIG (reference sequence). CDR3 length equals 14 residues. For the CDR3, the DNA is TGTGCCTGGAAAAAGGAGCGGGGCACAGATACGCAGTATTTT. This gives the protein CAWKKERGTDTQYF.

Only a few counts were recorded for this clone. The rearrangement links TRBV30 to TRBJ1-1; TRBD1 might be the D (5 bases). The CDR3 has 14 residues. Germline CDR1 reads GTSNPN; CDR2 reads SVGIG (reference sequence). Trimming shortened V by 5 bases and J by 4 bases, and 17 bases separated the two germline ends. CDR3 protein: CAWGPGALRTEAFF. In nucleotides, the CDR3 is TGTGCCTGGGGTCCTGGGGCCCTGCGCACTGAAGCTTTCTTT.

This rearrangement joins TRBV15 to TRBJ2-3; TRBD2 agrees at 9 bases. V shed 8 bases, J shed 3 bases, and the junction held 9 bases outside the gene matches. This CDR3 region has 15 residues. CDR1 is LNHNV, CDR2 YYDKDF, per germline (reference sequence). The CDR3 region is CATSSGTSRTDTQYF. CDR3 in DNA: TGTGCCACCTCCTCCGGGACTAGCCGGACAGATACGCAGTATTTT.

This CDR3 is CASSLAGLDYETQYF. The CDR3 nucleotides are TGTGCCAGCAGTTTGGCGGGACTAGACTACGAGACCCAGTACTTC. This chain uses TRBV27 with TRBJ2-5, with 8 nucleotides matching TRBD2. V shed 3 bases, J shed 5 bases, and the junction held 8 bases outside the gene matches. This CDR3 region has 15 residues. In germline, CDR1 is MNHEY, CDR2 SMNVEV (reference sequence).

This rearrangement joins TRBV11-2 to TRBJ2-5; 11 bases fit TRBD2. Germline V CDR1 and CDR2: SGHAT, FQNNGV. The CDR3 has 19 residues. V was clipped by 1 base and J by 0 bases; unmatched bases: 10. The CDR3, as DNA: TGTGCCAGCAGCTTAGGTGGTCTAGCGGGGGGCGGATACCAAGAGACCCAGTACTTC. Its translation: CASSLGGLAGGGYQETQYF.

This clone was seen only a few times. The CDR3 loop reads CASQDTSYNEQFF. The CDR3 nucleotides read TGTGCCTCTCAGGACACCTCCTACAATGAGCAGTTCTTC. The chain carries TRBV6-1 and TRBJ2-1, with a tentative D call TRBD1 (5 bases). V lost 11 bases, J lost 0 bases, and 11 bases lay in between. CDR3 length equals 13 residues. Germline CDR1 and CDR2: MNHNS and SASEGT.

Written as DNA, the CDR3 is TGTGCTAGTGGCACGGGGGTCAATGAGCAGTTCTTC. Its translation: CASGTGVNEQFF. The gene calls are TRBV12-5 and TRBJ2-1; perhaps TRBD2 as D (6 bases). The CDR3 is 12 residues long. The germline V gene has CDR1 LGHNT and CDR2 FRNRAP. V was cut by 6 bases and J by 6 bases, with 9 bases left in between.

This clone was recorded a few times. CDR3 protein: CASRLGGDTQYF. The CDR3 coding sequence is TGTGCAAGTCGCTTGGGGGGGGATACGCAGTATTTT. The chain is built from TRBV12-2 and TRBJ2-3; TRBD2 is the table's D call, not checked against the DNA. TRBV12-2 is given as a pseudogene. The CDR3 is 12 amino acids.

Points on this clone: Because the CDR3 is missing its conserved closing phenylalanine or tryptophan, this is likely a read error. The rearrangement uses TRBV28 and TRBJ1-2; D call uncertain. The CDR3 has 13 amino acids. The V end was cut by 4 bases, the J end by 0 bases, with 6 bases between. The V gene's germline CDR1 is MDHEN and CDR2 SYDVKM. This chain's CDR3 is CASSSTPNYGYTL. CDR3 DNA: TGTGCCAGCAGTTCTACCCCTAACTATGGCTACACCCTC.

The chain links TRBV6-6 to TRBJ2-3; unclear D gene. The germline CDR1 and CDR2 sequences are MNHNY and SVGAGI (reference sequence). Trimming cost V 6 bases and J 7 bases, with 17 bases left between them. The CDR3 length is 14 residues. CDR3 residues: CASSSLGYRNTQYF. Here the CDR3 DNA reads TGTGCCAGCAGCAGCTTAGGCTACAGAAATACGCAGTATTTT.

The sample holds a few counts of this clone. This chain links TRBV7-9 with TRBJ1-5; weak D call: TRBD1 (5 bases). The CDR3 has 14 amino acids. Trimming pared 6 bases from V and 5 bases from J, leaving 14 bases between. Per germline, CDR1 SEHNR and CDR2 FQNEAQ (reference sequence). The CDR3 region is CASRPSWGDQPQHF. The DNA of the CDR3 is TGTGCCAGCAGACCCAGCTGGGGCGATCAGCCCCAGCATTTT.

This clone has more than one count but fewer than ten. The genes are TRBV5-6 and TRBJ2-5; D is perhaps TRBD2 (5 bases). CDR1 is SGHDT, CDR2 YYEEEE, per germline. The CDR3 is 13 residues long. V dropped 2 bases and J dropped 1 base, with 6 bases sitting between them. The CDR3 protein is CASSFGLQETQYF. In DNA form, the CDR3 reads TGTGCCAGCAGCTTCGGACTCCAAGAGACCCAGTACTTC.

This clone was picked up a small number of times. The CDR3 sequence: CASSGTGDFNYGYTF. CDR3 nucleotides: TGCGCCAGCAGCGGAACAGGGGATTTTAACTATGGCTACACCTTC. The chain has TRBV5-1 and TRBJ1-2; TRBD1 matches at 7 bases. CDR3 size: 15 residues. Germline V CDR1 and CDR2: SGHRS, YFSETQ. V dropped 4 bases and J dropped 1; count of bases not matched to a gene: 7.

This chain's CDR3 is CASSQATGGYGYTF. DNA for the CDR3: TGCGCCAGCAGCCAAGCGACGGGGGGCTATGGCTACACCTTC. The chain is built from TRBV4-1 and TRBJ1-2, with a weak D call TRBD1 (5 bases). V lost 1 base and J lost 4, with 10 bases in between. Germline CDR1 is MGHRA and CDR2 is YSYEKL. The CDR3 sequence is 14 residues long.

The V gene is TRBV11-2, the J gene TRBJ2-3; 10 bases are shared with TRBD2. This CDR3 contains 16 residues. With V trimmed by 1 base and J by 4 bases, 5 bases remained unmatched. The germline V gene has CDR1 SGHAT and CDR2 FQNNGV. The CDR3 sequence: CASSLGTSGNSDTQYF. CDR3 nucleotides: TGTGCCAGCAGCTTAGGGACTAGCGGCAATTCAGATACGCAGTATTTT.

The J gene is TRBJ1-2, the V gene TRBV2; D is undetermined. The CDR3 length is 12 residues. Germline values: CDR1 SNHLY, CDR2 FYNNEI. V was clipped by 3 bases and J by 8 bases, with 10 bases between them. CDR3 in amino acids: CASSDPPGGYTF. The CDR3, as DNA: TGTGCCAGCAGTGATCCCCCGGGGGGCTACACCTTC.